The 22 T cell receptor beta chains below were found in one sample sequenced in a study of T cells in narcolepsy. Profiled with immunoSEQ multiplex PCR; TCRdb holds only in-frame clones, not every one. The sample lists approximately 30,000 clones, around 86% occurring once. Input material: CD45RA- memory CD4+ T cells from PBMCs. The receptors were gathered from a human donor with narcolepsy.

This clone was seen more than once but under ten times. V gene TRBV9 combines with J gene TRBJ2-1; D remains ambiguous. V dropped 0 bases and J dropped 9 bases, with 10 bases sitting between them. The CDR3 runs to 13 residues. Germline loops: CDR1 SGDLS, CDR2 YYNGEE. This CDR3 reads CASSVDPAREQFF. Written as DNA, the CDR3 is TGTGCCAGCAGCGTAGATCCAGCTCGTGAGCAGTTCTTC.

This clone occurred once. V and J are TRBV7-8 and TRBJ2-5, with D tentatively TRBD2 (6 bases). V was shortened by 7 bases and J by 5 bases, with 14 bases between the two germline ends. The length of the CDR3 is 13 residues. Per the germline V gene, CDR1 is SGHVS and CDR2 is FQNEAQ. CDR3 bases: TGTGCCAGCACCCGTGGCGCGGGGGAGACCCAGTACTTC. Protein product: CASTRGAGETQYF.

This clone was seen a handful of times. V gene TRBV7-2 combines with J gene TRBJ2-1; TRBD1 matches at 10 bases. This CDR3 region has 18 residues. Germline assignment: CDR1 SGHTA and CDR2 FQGNSA. V lost 5 bases to trimming and J lost 3 bases; unmatched junction nucleotides: 13. The CDR3 loop reads CASSHRDRGQDGYNEQFF. DNA for the CDR3: TGTGCCAGCAGCCACCGGGACAGGGGACAGGATGGCTACAATGAGCAGTTCTTC.

V gene TRBV5-6 combines with J gene TRBJ2-4; 11 bases match TRBD1. CDR1 is SGHDT, CDR2 YYEEEE, per germline. This CDR3 contains 15 residues. The V and J ends lost 4 bases and 8 bases, in that order; junction bases with no gene match: 8. CDR3 coding DNA: TGTGCCAGCAGCACCCCGGGACAGGGGGGTTACATTCAGTACTTC. It is translated as CASSTPGQGGYIQYF.

This clone was picked up a small number of times. The rearrangement uses TRBV27 and TRBJ2-1, with 12 positions matching TRBD2. V shed 6 bases, J shed 0 bases, and the junction held 9 bases outside the gene matches. Germline V gene data show CDR1 as MNHEY and CDR2 as SMNVEV (reference sequence). The CDR3 totals 18 residues. The CDR3 is CASSPTSGGSDSYNEQFF. Here the CDR3 DNA reads TGTGCCAGCAGCCCAACTAGCGGGGGGTCCGACTCCTACAATGAGCAGTTCTTC.

This sequence joins TRBV5-1 and TRBJ1-1, with D possibly being TRBD1 (5 bases). V was shortened by 3 bases and J by 8 bases, with 14 bases between the two germline ends. The CDR3 has 13 residues. The germline V gene encodes CDR1 SGHRS and CDR2 YFSETQ. This CDR3 is CASSWRQGEEAFF. The CDR3, as DNA: TGCGCCAGCAGCTGGAGGCAAGGGGAAGAAGCTTTCTTT. The full variable domain, completed using reference TRBV5-1 and TRBJ1-1, is KAGVTQTPRYLIKTRGQQVTLSCSPISGHRSVSWYQQTPGQGLQFLFEYFSETQRNKGNFPGRFSGRQFSNSRSEMNVSTLELGDSALYLCASSWRQGEEAFFGQGTRLTVV.

The chain couples TRBV5-4 to TRBJ1-2, with TRBD1 matching 9 bases. With 0 bases clipped from V and 4 bases from J, the junction kept 4 bases outside the gene matches. The germline V gene has CDR1 SGHNT and CDR2 YYREEE (reference sequence). The CDR3 covers 15 residues. CDR3 DNA: TGTGCCAGCAGCTTGGGGGACAGGGAAAGCTATGGCTACACCTTC. As protein: CASSLGDRESYGYTF.

The V call is TRBV6-5, the J call TRBJ1-2; 11 nucleotides agree with TRBD1. Looked up from germline, CDR1 is MNHEY and CDR2 is SVGAGI. V gave up 6 bases and J gave up 5 bases; unmatched junction bases: 5. This CDR3 comprises 14 residues. The CDR3 DNA follows: TGTGCCAGCAGGAAGGGACAGGGGGGGTATGGCTACACCTTC. Translating gives CASRKGQGGYGYTF.

The V call is TRBV18, the J call TRBJ2-3; D not resolved. Trimming took off 4 bases at V and 0 bases at J, with 5 bases between the two ends. CDR1 is KGHSH, CDR2 LQKENI, per germline. The CDR3 spans 13 residues. The CDR3 DNA sequence: TGTGCCAGCTCACAGTCTAGCACAGATACGCAGTATTTT. Its translation: CASSQSSTDTQYF.

This chain links TRBV2 with TRBJ2-5; D is uncertain. CDR1 SNHLY and CDR2 FYNNEI come from the germline V gene. Trimming stripped 3 bases from V and 1 base from J, with 6 bases between. The CDR3 loop spans 13 amino acids. The CDR3, as DNA: TGTGCCAGCAGTGAGGGCCTCCAAGAGACCCAGTACTTC. Translating gives CASSEGLQETQYF.

The chain uses TRBV14 and TRBJ1-5; D gene ambiguous. This CDR3 has 13 residues. The ends were cut back, 0 bases at V and 6 bases at J, with 6 bases in the middle. CDR1 SGHDN and CDR2 FVKESK come from the germline V gene. The CDR3, as DNA: TGTGCCAGCAGCCAAGATCTCCGTCAGCCCCAGCATTTT. This gives the protein CASSQDLRQPQHF.

The rearrangement links TRBV4-1 to TRBJ1-2; 7 nucleotides match TRBD1. The CDR3 is 17 amino acids. Germline V lookup: CDR1 MGHRA, CDR2 YSYEKL. V gave up 0 bases and J gave up 8 bases; unmatched junction bases: 15. The CDR3 coding sequence is TGCGCCAGCAGCCAAGAGTACGCGGGACAGACTAAACGCGGCTACACCTTC. Translated, it gives CASSQEYAGQTKRGYTF.

This chain uses TRBV5-4 with TRBJ2-5; 8 bases are a match to TRBD2. The J segment lost 5 bases and the V segment lost 1 base, leaving 16 bases of the junction unmatched. The V gene's germline CDR1 is SGHNT and CDR2 YYREEE (reference sequence). This CDR3 has 18 amino acids. CDR3 sequence: CASSLFRMTGGLSETQYF. The CDR3 nucleotides read TGTGCCAGCAGCTTGTTCAGGATGACGGGGGGGCTTAGCGAGACCCAGTACTTC.

This rearrangement joins TRBV27 to TRBJ1-4; D unclear. V lost 6 bases and J 10 bases, leaving 18 bases between the germline ends. CDR1 and CDR2 (germline): MNHEY, SMNVEV (reference sequence). The CDR3 has 14 amino acids. DNA for the CDR3: TGTGCCAGCAGCCCCACCGGGTCGCCAGGAAAACTGTTTTTT. Translated, it gives CASSPTGSPGKLFF.

The J gene is TRBJ1-2, the V gene TRBV6-6, with D possibly matching TRBD1 (5 bases). The germline gives CDR1 MNHNY, CDR2 SVGAGI (reference sequence). There are 15 residues in the CDR3. V was cut by 4 bases and J by 4 bases, with 16 bases left in between. The CDR3 reads CASSSATGGSYGYTF. CDR3 bases: TGTGCCAGCAGTTCGGCTACGGGGGGGTCCTATGGCTACACCTTC.

The rearrangement joins TRBV7-2 to TRBJ2-1; possibly TRBD2 for D (6 bases). Trimming removed 1 base from V and 9 bases from J, with 10 bases in between. CDR1 and CDR2 from the germline V gene are SGHTA and FQGNSA. The CDR3 loop spans 13 amino acids. The CDR3 DNA reads TGTGCCAGCAGCTTAGATCCGGAGGGTGAGCAGTTCTTC. Its translation: CASSLDPEGEQFF. The full variable domain, its missing parts supplied by reference TRBV7-2 and TRBJ2-1, is GAGVSQSPSNKVTEKGKDVELRCDPISGHTALYWYRQSLGQGLEFLIYFQGNSAPDKSGLPSDRFSAERTGGSVSTLTIQRTQQEDSAVYLCASSLDPEGEQFFGPGTRLTVL.

This chain links TRBV15 with TRBJ2-1; the match to TRBD2 covers 9 bases. The CDR3 runs 18 residues. Germline V CDR1 and CDR2: LNHNV, YYDKDF (reference sequence). The V and J ends lost 4 bases and 6 bases, in that order; junction bases with no gene match: 16. The CDR3 here is CATSTPLGAGGGSNEQFF. The CDR3 nucleotides are TGTGCCACCAGCACCCCCCTGGGGGCGGGGGGGGGTAGCAATGAGCAGTTCTTC.

The V and J genes are TRBV10-3 and TRBJ2-5, with a tentative D call TRBD2 (6 bases). The V end was cut by 3 bases, the J end by 3 bases, with 14 bases between. The germline CDR1 and CDR2 sequences are ENHRY and SYGVKD. The CDR3 is 15 residues long. The CDR3 protein is CAISDRGGGEETQYF. CDR3 in DNA: TGTGCCATCAGTGATAGGGGTGGAGGGGAAGAGACCCAGTACTTC.

The V call is TRBV7-9, the J call TRBJ1-1; maybe TRBD1 (5 bases). Trimming took off 2 bases at V and 3 bases at J, with 7 bases between the two ends. The CDR3 extends over 13 amino acids. From germline, CDR1 is SEHNR and CDR2 FQNEAQ (reference sequence). CDR3 in DNA: TGTGCCAGCAGCTTATCCAGGGACACTGAAGCTTTCTTT. It codes for CASSLSRDTEAFF.

The rearrangement joins TRBV20-1 to TRBJ2-2; D might be TRBD1 (5 bases). Between the trimmed V and J ends, which lost 4 bases and 8 bases, there was a span of 8 bases. The CDR3 is made up of 11 amino acids. Germline assignment: CDR1 DFQATT and CDR2 SNEGSKA (reference sequence). CDR3 loop: CSATRQGELFF. The CDR3 DNA follows: TGCAGTGCTACTCGACAGGGGGAGCTGTTTTTT.

The rearrangement links TRBV19 to TRBJ2-5, with TRBD2 as a possible D gene (6 bases). Germline V gives CDR1 LNHDA, CDR2 SQIVND (reference sequence). The CDR3 sequence is 13 residues long. V lost 3 bases and J 5 bases, leaving 10 bases between the germline ends. CDR3 DNA sequence: TGTGCCAGTAGTATCGACCGGGGGGAGACCCAGTACTTC. Its translation is CASSIDRGETQYF.

The chain recombines TRBV4-1 with TRBJ1-1, with TRBD1 identical over 8 bases. From germline, CDR1 is MGHRA and CDR2 YSYEKL. The CDR3 length is 13 residues. V trimming: 4 bases; J trimming: 5 bases; junction bases outside the gene matches: 3. CDR3 sequence reads: CASSRQGTTEAFF. The CDR3 DNA reads TGCGCCAGCAGCCGACAGGGGACGACTGAAGCTTTCTTT.